This T cell receptor (beta chain) was sequenced for a study of cytomegalovirus exposure and HLA in healthy donors. The PCR had 60 Vbeta and 13 Jbeta primers. Profiled with immunoSEQ multiplex PCR; TCRdb holds only in-frame clones, not every one. Of approximately 220,000 clones listed, roughly four fifths are singletons. The CDR3 runs to 16 residues. Deletions cut 3 bases from V and 0 bases from J, with 12 bases between. Germline loops: CDR1 MNHNS, CDR2 SASEGT. This TCR was recovered from a girl aged 2-9 years in good health and CMV-seronegative. This chain joins TRBV6-1 and TRBJ2-1; D is perhaps TRBD2 (6 bases). Sequencing used PBMCs. CDR3 nucleotide sequence: TGTGCCAGCAGTGACCCAGCGGGTAACTCCTACAATGAGCAGTTCTTC. This translates into CASSDPAGNSYNEQFF.